This T cell receptor beta chain was documented in a study of OX40 agonist ivuxolimab in advanced cancers. Study details: Partial responses were achieved by three patients, of whom one had hepatocellular carcinoma and two had cutaneous melanoma.

Study-wide findings and caveats: Clonal expansion in partial responders at 0.1-3.0 mg/kg ranked among the lowest. The expanded peripheral T cells' antigen specificity was not determined. Within 6 weeks, CD4+ and CD8+ blood T cells expanded clonally at 0.1 to 3.0 mg/kg.

Turning to this clone: Its antigen is undetermined.

Sequenced by immunoSEQ multiplex PCR; TCRdb stores in-frame clones only, minus some. The table lists about 69,000 clones, about 89% of them singletons. The CDR3 length is 14 residues. The V gene end was trimmed by 8 bases and the J gene end by 3 bases; junction bases not matched to a gene: 9. This clonotype originated in an adult with an advanced solid tumor such as melanoma, head and neck, liver or kidney cancer. The sample in question was CD4+ or CD8+ T cells sorted from blood, obtained in a trial of the OX40 agonist ivuxolimab. The J gene is TRBJ2-7, the V gene TRBV23-1; 8 positions agree with TRBD1. TRBV23-1 is annotated as an ORF whose role is uncertain. CDR3 sequence: CASGPTGVFYEQYF. CDR3 coding DNA: TGCGCCAGCGGCCCGACAGGGGTTTTCTACGAGCAGTACTTC.